This T cell receptor beta chain appears in the sequencing data of a study of shared clonotypes between healthy human individuals. The CDR3 totals 14 residues. Trimming stripped 6 bases from V and 7 bases from J, with 15 bases between. Germline V lookup: CDR1 SGHAT, CDR2 FQNNGV. This clone was seen a single time. Sequencing used immunoSEQ multiplex PCR; TCRdb keeps in-frame clones, though not all of them. The table records about 2.2 million clones, roughly 93% of them present only once. Naive CD8 cells comprised CD45RO-negative, CCR7-positively selected cells, excluding terminally differentiated effector memory CD45RA+ cells.

The chain links TRBV11-2 to TRBJ1-4; no definite D call. Material for sequencing was naive CD8+ T cells from PBMCs. This clonotype originated in a young man in good health. Some clones in this sample may be carry-over from other donors' samples. This CDR3 reads CASSFSRPAEKLFF. CDR3 DNA sequence: TGTGCCAGCAGTTTTAGTAGACCGGCTGAAAAACTGTTTTTT.